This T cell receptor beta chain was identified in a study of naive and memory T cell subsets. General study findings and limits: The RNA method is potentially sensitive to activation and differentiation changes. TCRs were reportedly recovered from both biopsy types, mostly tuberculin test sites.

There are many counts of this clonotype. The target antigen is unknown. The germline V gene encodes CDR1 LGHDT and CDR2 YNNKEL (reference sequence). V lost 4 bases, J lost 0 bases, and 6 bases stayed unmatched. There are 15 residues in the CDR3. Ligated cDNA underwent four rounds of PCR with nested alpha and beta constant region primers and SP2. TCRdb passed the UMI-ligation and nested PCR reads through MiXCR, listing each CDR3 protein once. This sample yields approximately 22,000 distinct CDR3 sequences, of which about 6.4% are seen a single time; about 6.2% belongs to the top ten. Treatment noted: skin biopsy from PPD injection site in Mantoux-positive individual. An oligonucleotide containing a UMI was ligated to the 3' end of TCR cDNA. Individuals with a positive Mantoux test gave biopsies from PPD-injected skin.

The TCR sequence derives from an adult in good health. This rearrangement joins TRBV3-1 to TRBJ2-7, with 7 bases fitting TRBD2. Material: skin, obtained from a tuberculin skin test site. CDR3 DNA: TGTGCCAGCAGCCTGGCGGGAGCTTCCTCCTACGAGCAGTACTTC. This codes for CASSLAGASSYEQYF.